This T cell receptor beta chain was captured by sequencing in a study of cytomegalovirus exposure and HLA in healthy donors. The wider study: Ancestry clustering placed 70% to 90% of roughly 400 genotyped donors in the Caucasian-associated cluster.

Primers included in the PCR were 60 Vbeta and 13 Jbeta primers. The table came from immunoSEQ multiplex PCR; TCRdb's copy has only in-frame clones and leaves some out. This table has around 98,000 clones, roughly three quarters appearing once. Study-level points and caveats: Most CMV-associated TCR beta chains appeared HLA-restricted in a later analysis. A later analysis associated 16,951 TCR beta sequences with HLA alleles at a 0.05 false discovery rate.

As regards this clone: Its target is unknown.

This clonotype was obtained from a woman aged 40 to 55 in good health and CMV-seronegative. Source material: PBMCs.

CDR3: CATSRPQGVDSPLHF. CDR3 nucleotides: TGTGCCACCAGCCGCCCGCAGGGGGTTGACTCACCCCTCCACTTT. The gene calls are TRBV15 and TRBJ1-6; the match to TRBD1 covers 7 bases. Germline-derived CDR1 and CDR2 are LNHNV and YYDKDF (reference sequence). V was clipped by 5 bases and J by 10 bases; unmatched bases: 11. This CDR3 is built from 15 residues.